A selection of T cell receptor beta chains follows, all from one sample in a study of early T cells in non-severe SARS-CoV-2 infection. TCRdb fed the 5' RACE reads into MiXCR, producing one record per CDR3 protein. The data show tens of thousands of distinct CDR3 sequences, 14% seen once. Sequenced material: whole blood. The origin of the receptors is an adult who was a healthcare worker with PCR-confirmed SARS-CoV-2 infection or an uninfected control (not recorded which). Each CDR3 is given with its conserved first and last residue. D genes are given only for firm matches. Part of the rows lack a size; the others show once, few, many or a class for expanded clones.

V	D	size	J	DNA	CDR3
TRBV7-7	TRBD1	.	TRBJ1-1	TGTGCTAGCAGCCCGCGGGAACCGGGACAGGGTATAGGTAACACTGAAGCTTTCTTT	CASSPREPGQGIGNTEAFF
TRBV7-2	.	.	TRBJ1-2	TGTGCCAGCAGCTTAATAGGGGCCGGTAACTATGGCTACACCTTC	CASSLIGAGNYGYTF
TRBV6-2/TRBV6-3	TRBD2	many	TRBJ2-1	TGTGCCACGACGGGACTAGCGGGGGGGCGCTCCTACAATGAGCAGTTCTTC	CATTGLAGGRSYNEQFF
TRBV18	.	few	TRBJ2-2	TGTGCCAGCTCACCCAGGGTACGGAACACCGGGGAGCTGTTTTTT	CASSPRVRNTGELFF
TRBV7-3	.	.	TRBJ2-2	TGTGCCAGCAGCTTAGATGCGGCGAGAACCGGGGAGCTGTTTTTT	CASSLDAARTGELFF
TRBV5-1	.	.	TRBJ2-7	TGCGCCAGCAGCTTGCAAGGGACCCTAAGAGAGTACTTC	CASSLQGTLREYF
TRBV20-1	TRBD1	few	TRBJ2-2	TGCAGTGCTGAGACAGGGGCGTTGAGAACCGGGGAGCTGTTTTTT	CSAETGALRTGELFF
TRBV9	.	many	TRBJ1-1	TGTGCCAGCGGAGGGATGAACACTGAAGCTTTCTTT	CASGGMNTEAFF
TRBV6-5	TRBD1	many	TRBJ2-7	TGTGCCAGCCAAACTTACAGGGGGCGCACCTACGAGCAGTACTTC	CASQTYRGRTYEQYF
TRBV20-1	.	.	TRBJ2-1	TGCAGTGCTGTCCTGGGGGACAACGCCTACAATGAGCAGTTCTTC	CSAVLGDNAYNEQFF
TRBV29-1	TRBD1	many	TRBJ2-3	TGCAGCGTCCAACGTCCCGTCCAGGGGGTTGGATTTGGTTCGGATACGCAGTATTTT	CSVQRPVQGVGFGSDTQYF
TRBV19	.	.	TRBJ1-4	TGTGCCAGTACCCCCCGGACAGCAACTAATGAAAAACTGTTTTTT	CASTPRTATNEKLFF
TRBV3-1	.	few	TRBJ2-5	TGTGCCAGCAGCCATCCGGCTTTCCAAGAGACCCAGTACTTC	CASSHPAFQETQYF
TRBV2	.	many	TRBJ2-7	TGTGCCAGCGTCCCTGGATCCTCCTACGAGCAGTACTTC	CASVPGSSYEQYF
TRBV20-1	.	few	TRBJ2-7	TGCAGTGCTACAAAGGACTTGCAGTACTTC	CSATKDLQYF
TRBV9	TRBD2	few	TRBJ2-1	TGTGCCAGCAGCCCTAGCGGGGGCACCCCCTACAATGAGCAGTTCTTC	CASSPSGGTPYNEQFF
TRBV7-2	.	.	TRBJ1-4	TGTGCCAGCAGCTTAGCACCGCCGGAGGAAAAACTGTTTTTT	CASSLAPPEEKLFF
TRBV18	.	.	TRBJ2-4	TGTGCCAGCTCACCGGGGCTCGCCCGAGAAGACATTCAGTACTTC	CASSPGLAREDIQYF
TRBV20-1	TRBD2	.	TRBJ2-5	TGCAGTGCTAGATTACTAGCGTTAACCAAAGAGACCCAGTACTTC	CSARLLALTKETQYF
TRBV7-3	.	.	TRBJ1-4	TGTGCCAGCAGCTACACCAGGGAAAAACTGTTTTTT	CASSYTREKLFF
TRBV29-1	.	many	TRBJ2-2	TGCAGCGTTGGTTACACCGGGGAGCTGTTTTTT	CSVGYTGELFF
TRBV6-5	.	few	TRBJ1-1	TGTGCCAGCAGTTACTCGATACAGAACACTGAAGCTTTCTTT	CASSYSIQNTEAFF
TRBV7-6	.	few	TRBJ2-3	TGTGCCAGCAGCTTTGGAGGGTCAGATACGCAGTATTTT	CASSFGGSDTQYF
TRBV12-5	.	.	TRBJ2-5	TGTGCTAGTGGTTTGACTGGACGTAGGGCCCAGTACTTC	CASGLTGRRAQYF
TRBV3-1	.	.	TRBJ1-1	TGTGCCAGCAGCCCGCGGGGGTTCGTGACTGAAGCTTTCTTT	CASSPRGFVTEAFF
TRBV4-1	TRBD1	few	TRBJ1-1	TGCGCCAGCAGCCTTCGACAGGGGATGGGGACTGAAGCTTTCTTT	CASSLRQGMGTEAFF
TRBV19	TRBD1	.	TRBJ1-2	TGTGCCAGTAGTAACAGGGGGGACTATGGCTACACCTTC	CASSNRGDYGYTF
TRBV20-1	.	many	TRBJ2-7	TGCAGTGCTAGCTCTATCGGCTACGAGCAGTACTTC	CSASSIGYEQYF
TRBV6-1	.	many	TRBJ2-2	TGTGCCAGCAGTGAAGCATGGGGCAGGGGCGCCGGGGAGCTGTTTTTT	CASSEAWGRGAGELFF
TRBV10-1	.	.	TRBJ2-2	TGCGCCAGCAGTGTTAATCGGGGCCCGAACACCGGGGAGCTGTTTTTT	CASSVNRGPNTGELFF
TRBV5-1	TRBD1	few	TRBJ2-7	TGCGCCAGCAGCCGTAACCGGGACAGGCCCGCCGAGCAGTACTTC	CASSRNRDRPAEQYF
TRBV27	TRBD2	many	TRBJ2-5	TGTGCCAGCAGTCCCCGACCTCTAGCGGGGGGTCCGAAGACCCAGTACTTC	CASSPRPLAGGPKTQYF
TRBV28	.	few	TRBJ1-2	TGTGCCAGCAGACCCAGCGGATACTATGGCTACACCTTC	CASRPSGYYGYTF
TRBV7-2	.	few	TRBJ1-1	TGTGCCAGCAGCTTAGTAGGGCAGTCCCACACTGAAGCTTTCTTT	CASSLVGQSHTEAFF
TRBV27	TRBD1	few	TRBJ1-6	TGTGCCACCTCTGACAGGGATTATTCACCCCTCCACTTT	CATSDRDYSPLHF
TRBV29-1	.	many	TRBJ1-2	TGCAGCGTTGAACAGGGGAATAATGGCTACACCTTC	CSVEQGNNGYTF
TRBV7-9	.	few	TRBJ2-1	TGTGCCAGCAGCTTAGAACCCAGGGACCCCTACAATGAGCAGTTCTTC	CASSLEPRDPYNEQFF
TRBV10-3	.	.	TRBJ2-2	TGTGCCATCAGTGAACTTAACACCGGGGAGCTGTTTTTT	CAISELNTGELFF
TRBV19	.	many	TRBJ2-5	TGTGCCAGTAGTAGCCCCTACGACTGGTCAACCCAGTACTTC	CASSSPYDWSTQYF
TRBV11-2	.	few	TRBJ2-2	TGTGCCAGCAGCCAGACGCGGGTCGCCGGGGAGCTGTTTTTT	CASSQTRVAGELFF
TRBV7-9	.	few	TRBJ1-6	TGTGCCAGCAGCTTCGGCCACGGGGGGTCACCCCTCCACTTT	CASSFGHGGSPLHF
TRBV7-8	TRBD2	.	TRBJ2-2	TGCGCCAGCAGCCCTACTAGCGGGGGGGCCGACACCGGGGAGCTGTTTTTT	CASSPTSGGADTGELFF
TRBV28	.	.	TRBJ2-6	TGTGCCAGCAGCTTTTATGGTTCAGGGGCCAACGTCCTGACTTTC	CASSFYGSGANVLTF
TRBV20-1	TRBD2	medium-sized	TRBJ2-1	TGCAGTGCTAGTTTAGGGAGCGGGGGGTCCAATGAGCAGTTCTTC	CSASLGSGGSNEQFF
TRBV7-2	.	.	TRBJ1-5	TGTGCCAGCAGCTTCCGGGGCAATCAGCCCCAGCATTTT	CASSFRGNQPQHF
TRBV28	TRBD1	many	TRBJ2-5	TGTGCCAGCAGCCGCGGGACAGGACAAGAGACCCAGTACTTC	CASSRGTGQETQYF